The clone carrying this TCR beta chain has just one count. Its antigen is not known. The CDR3 is made up of 14 amino acids. Germline values: CDR1 SGHNT, CDR2 YYREEE (reference sequence). Trimming took off 6 bases at V and 4 bases at J, with 15 bases between the two ends. This sample stems from a study of shared clonotypes between healthy human individuals. Measured with immunoSEQ multiplex PCR; TCRdb has only the in-frame clones, and not every one. In the table there are about 530,000 clones, less than 96% of which are singletons. Findings and caveats of the study: Sampling involved blood alone; tissue repertoires likely differ. The generation probabilities recorded for non-shared clonotypes fell below those of clonotypes shared by all four donors.

The V gene is TRBV5-4, the J gene TRBJ2-3; D is undetermined. The sample was naive CD4+ T cells sorted from blood. This sample's subset: CD45RA+ positively selected. The clonotype originates from a woman under 40 in good health. CDR3 in DNA: TGTGCCAGCACCGGCAGCGACCATCCAGATACGCAGTATTTT. Translating gives CASTGSDHPDTQYF. Full variable domain (missing parts from reference TRBV5-4 and TRBJ2-3): ETGVTQSPTHLIKTRGQQVTLRCSSQSGHNTVSWYQQALGQGPQFIFQYYREEENGRGNFPPRFSGLQFPNYSSELNVNALELDDSALYLCASTGSDHPDTQYFGPGTRLTVL.